This is a list of T cell receptor beta chains from one sample in a study of Tregs in tolerant kidney transplant recipients. Libraries were prepared by immunoSEQ multiplex PCR; TCRdb keeps only in-frame clonotypes and omits some of them. The sample yields tens of thousands of clones, less than 95% seen once. The sequenced sample consisted of Tregs from blood. The source is a human donor in good health. CDR3s include the opening cysteine and the closing phenylalanine or tryptophan. The order of the fields is clone size, V gene, J gene, D gene, CDR3 protein, CDR3 DNA. The D gene is left open where the match is weak. Part of the rows lack a size; the others show once, few, many or a class for expanded clones.

>NA|TRBV27|TRBJ1-2|TRBD1
CASSRGQLYGYTF
TGTGCCAGCAGCCGGGGACAGCTCTATGGCTACACCTTC
>NA|TRBV18|TRBJ1-3|NA
CASSTYEGSSGNTIYF
TGTGCCAGCTCAACCTACGAGGGGTCCTCTGGAAACACCATATATTTT
>NA|TRBV6-1|TRBJ2-7|NA
CASRPARTSYEQYF
TGTGCCAGCAGACCTGCTAGAACCTCCTACGAGCAGTACTTC
>NA|TRBV9|TRBJ1-1|TRBD1
CASSVDRGRDTEAFF
TGTGCCAGCAGCGTAGACAGGGGACGTGACACTGAAGCTTTCTTT
>NA|TRBV15|TRBJ2-1|TRBD2
CATSGGLAGYNEQFF
TGTGCCACCAGCGGGGGACTAGCGGGTTACAATGAGCAGTTCTTC
>NA|TRBV5-5|TRBJ2-7|TRBD2
CASSGREIPREQYF
TGTGCCAGCAGCGGGAGGGAAATCCCTCGCGAGCAGTACTTC
>NA|TRBV5-6|TRBJ1-5|TRBD1
CASSLGQGGVSNLQPQHF
TGTGCCAGCAGCCTGGGACAGGGTGGAGTCAGTAATCTTCAGCCCCAGCATTTT
>NA|TRBV6-1|TRBJ1-1|NA
CASSEQGYTEAFF
TGTGCCAGCAGTGAGCAGGGCTACACTGAAGCTTTCTTT
>NA|TRBV5-1|TRBJ1-1|NA
CASSGGTWDTEAFF
TGCGCCAGCAGCGGCGGTACTTGGGACACTGAAGCTTTCTTT
>NA|TRBV5-1|TRBJ2-7|TRBD1
CASSLLTGTPYEQYF
TGCGCCAGCAGCTTATTGACAGGGACCCCCTACGAGCAGTACTTC
>NA|TRBV9|TRBJ2-7|TRBD2
CASSAGLAGYEQYF
TGTGCCAGCAGCGCGGGACTAGCGGGCTACGAGCAGTACTTC
>NA|TRBV11-2|TRBJ2-3|NA
CASSSYSTDTQYF
TGTGCCAGCAGCTCCTACAGCACAGATACGCAGTATTTT
>few|TRBV18|TRBJ2-2|TRBD1
CASSPSGTGVTGELFF
TGTGCCAGCTCACCCTCCGGGACAGGGGTCACCGGGGAGCTGTTTTTT
>NA|TRBV18|TRBJ2-1|TRBD2
CASSPRTSNEQFF
TGTGCCAGCTCACCACGGACTAGCAATGAGCAGTTCTTC
>NA|TRBV7-9|TRBJ2-7|NA
CASSLYGRRSYEQYF
TGTGCCAGCAGCTTATACGGACGGCGATCCTACGAGCAGTACTTC